Presented here are 24 T cell receptor beta chains from one specimen sequenced in a study of blood T cell repertoires in COVID-19. Data came from immunoSEQ multiplex PCR; TCRdb stores just in-frame clones and leaves some out. Of roughly 280,000 clones in the sample, around nine tenths are singletons; the top ten hold roughly 8%. The sequenced sample was peripheral blood. The receptor set was obtained from a middle-aged man with active or convalescent COVID-19.

V and J are TRBV29-1 and TRBJ1-1, with 9 nucleotides matching TRBD1. This CDR3 has 14 amino acids. Germline CDR1 SQVTM, CDR2 ANQGSEA. V dropped 6 bases and J dropped 0; count of bases not matched to a gene: 5. The CDR3, as DNA: TGCAGCGTGGCGGACAGGGGACTGAACACTGAAGCTTTCTTT. This codes for CSVADRGLNTEAFF.

The J gene is TRBJ2-5, the V gene TRBV6-5; TRBD2 is a possible D gene (5 bases). CDR3 length: 13 residues. V was cut by 5 bases and J by 11 bases, with 18 bases left in between. CDR1 is MNHEY and CDR2 is SVGAGI in the germline V gene. The CDR3 protein is CASSRAVTSAQYF. The CDR3 bases are TGTGCCAGCAGTCGAGCGGTGACTTCCGCACAGTACTTC.

The chain is built from TRBV5-4 and TRBJ1-4; D may be TRBD1 (5 bases). This CDR3 region has 14 residues. V was trimmed by 4 bases and J by 8 bases, leaving 15 bases between them. Germline V gene data show CDR1 as SGHNT and CDR2 as YYREEE (reference sequence). The CDR3, as DNA: TGTGCCAGCAGCCTTGACAGTGGGAGGGAAAAACTGTTTTTT. Protein: CASSLDSGREKLFF.

The chain couples TRBV6-1 to TRBJ2-3; TRBD2 matches 9 bases. Germline CDR1 MNHNS, CDR2 SASEGT. The CDR3 covers 18 residues. V lost 2 bases and J lost 7; bases outside the gene matches: 16. The CDR3, as DNA: TGTGCCAGCAGTGAAAAGACCGGGGTGGCGGGGGGGGTGTATACGCAGTATTTT. Encoded protein: CASSEKTGVAGGVYTQYF.

Comment on this clone: A junction boundary mismatches the germline segment, possibly from a read error. V is TRBV11-3 and J is TRBJ2-5; 11 positions agree with TRBD2. This CDR3 spans 15 amino acids. Per germline, CDR1 SGHNT and CDR2 YENEEA. The CDR3 nucleotides are TGTGCCAGCAGTTTAGCGGGAGGGCCCCAAGAGACCCAGTACTTC. The encoded protein is CASSLAGGPQETQYF. The full variable domain, completed using reference TRBV11-3 and TRBJ2-5, is EAGVVQSPRYKIIEKKQPVAFWCNPISGHNTLYWYLQNLGQGPELLIRYENEEAVDDSQLPKDRFSAERLKGVDSTLKIQPAELGDSAVYLCASSLAGGPQETQYFGPGTRLLVL.

Comment on this clone: Within the sample, other DNA sequences also encode this same CDR3. The V gene is TRBV5-1, the J gene TRBJ2-7; 9 bases line up with TRBD1. V was pared by 3 bases and J by 4 bases, with 5 bases of the junction left unmatched. The CDR3 totals 14 residues. Per germline, CDR1 SGHRS and CDR2 YFSETQ. The CDR3 reads CASSSGQGSYEQYF. The CDR3 DNA reads as TGCGCCAGCAGCTCGGGACAGGGAAGTTACGAGCAGTACTTC.

This chain links TRBV7-2 with TRBJ1-1; maybe TRBD1 (5 bases). Trimming stripped 5 bases from V and 8 bases from J, with 18 bases between. Germline V gene data show CDR1 as SGHTA and CDR2 as FQGNSA. The CDR3 contains 14 residues. CDR3 in DNA: TGTGCCAGCAGCCCCAACTGGGGGGAATGGGAAGCTTTCTTT. Translation gives CASSPNWGEWEAFF.

CDR3 amino acids: CASSYTVNTEAFF. CDR3 bases: TGTGCCAGCAGCTATACAGTGAACACTGAAGCTTTCTTT. V gene TRBV7-3 combines with J gene TRBJ1-1, with D uncertain. V lost 4 bases and J 0 bases, leaving 6 bases between the germline ends. CDR3 length: 13 residues. The V gene's germline CDR1 is SGHTA and CDR2 FQGTGA.

The V call is TRBV7-9, the J call TRBJ2-5, with TRBD1 identical over 10 bases. This CDR3 contains 15 residues. Germline trimming cut 1 base from V and 3 bases from J; bases unmatched to any gene: 2. Germline CDR1 reads SEHNR; CDR2 reads FQNEAQ (reference sequence). The CDR3 DNA reads TGTGCCAGCAGCTTAGTAGGGACAGGGGAAGAGACCCAGTACTTC. This translates into CASSLVGTGEETQYF.

This sequence joins TRBV9 and TRBJ1-1; TRBD1 is a possible D gene (6 bases). The germline CDR1 and CDR2 sequences are SGDLS and YYNGEE. The CDR3 length is 13 residues. V lost 4 bases, J lost 4 bases, and 11 bases lay in between. In DNA, the CDR3 is TGTGCCAGCAGCTTCGAGGGGGTCACTGAAGCTTTCTTT. It encodes CASSFEGVTEAFF. Variable domain in full (rest from reference TRBV9 and TRBJ1-1): DSGVTQTPKHLITATGQRVTLRCSPRSGDLSVYWYQQSLDQGLQFLIQYYNGEERAKGNILERFSAQQFPDLHSELNLSSLELGDSALYFCASSFEGVTEAFFGQGTRLTVV.

The chain joins TRBV9 to TRBJ1-4, with TRBD1 identical over 7 bases. The CDR3 covers 14 residues. The germline gives CDR1 SGDLS, CDR2 YYNGEE. The ends lost 3 bases at V and 10 bases at J; junction bases unmatched: 9. DNA for the CDR3: TGTGCCAGCAGCGGGGGACAGTACGGGGGAAAACTGTTTTTT. Amino acid sequence: CASSGGQYGGKLFF.

The chain uses TRBV2 and TRBJ2-7; 12 nucleotides match TRBD2. The CDR3 sequence is 15 residues long. After removal of 7 bases from V and 5 bases from J, the junction contained 9 bases not matched to a gene. Germline CDR1 reads SNHLY; CDR2 reads FYNNEI. CDR3 residues: CASTEGLAGSDEQYF. The CDR3 DNA reads as TGTGCCAGCACAGAAGGACTAGCGGGATCGGACGAGCAGTACTTC. Full variable domain (rest looked up from reference TRBV2 and TRBJ2-7): EPEVTQTPSHQVTQMGQEVILRCVPISNHLYFYWYRQILGQKVEFLVSFYNNEISEKSEIFDDQFSVERPDGSNFTLKIRSTKLEDSAMYFCASTEGLAGSDEQYFGPGTRLTVT.

CDR3 coding DNA: TGTGCCAGCAGTGAAGCGTCAGGCAATGAGCAGTTCTTC. Its translation: CASSEASGNEQFF. V and J are TRBV2 and TRBJ2-1; D ambiguous. V was clipped by 0 bases and J by 6 bases, with 6 bases between them. Germline V gene data show CDR1 as SNHLY and CDR2 as FYNNEI. The CDR3 is 13 residues long.

V usage is TRBV6-1 and J usage is TRBJ1-5; D gene unclear. The CDR3 is 16 amino acids. Per germline, CDR1 MNHNS and CDR2 SASEGT. V lost 0 bases and J 5 bases, leaving 14 bases between the germline ends. The CDR3 bases are TGTGCCAGCAGTGAAGCGGTACCCAGCGGGTATCAGCCCCAGCATTTT. Its translation is CASSEAVPSGYQPQHF.

This clone was detected ten times or more. V is TRBV7-9 and J is TRBJ1-2; D perhaps matches TRBD1 (6 bases). The CDR3 runs to 15 residues. Germline CDR1 is SEHNR and CDR2 is FQNEAQ (reference sequence). V was clipped by 1 base and J by 4 bases, with 13 bases between them. The CDR3 sequence is CASSLEQGTVYGYTF. The CDR3 DNA is TGTGCCAGCAGCTTAGAGCAGGGGACCGTCTATGGCTACACCTTC.

The chain carries TRBV11-3 and TRBJ2-1; D is undetermined. This CDR3 is 13 amino acids long. Germline assignment: CDR1 SGHNT and CDR2 YENEEA. Trimming cost V 4 bases and J 7 bases, with 11 bases left between them. The CDR3 coding sequence is TGTGCCAGCAGCTCCAACCCGAGTAATGAGCAGTTCTTC. This sequence encodes CASSSNPSNEQFF.

This clone was detected only once. The chain links TRBV27 to TRBJ1-5; 7 bases map to TRBD1. Germline V lookup: CDR1 MNHEY, CDR2 SMNVEV (reference sequence). The length of the CDR3 is 16 residues. The V gene end was trimmed by 8 bases and the J gene end by 0 bases; junction bases not matched to a gene: 10. The CDR3 loop reads CASPRDSIDSNQPQHF. CDR3 coding DNA: TGTGCCAGCCCCCGGGACAGTATCGATAGCAATCAGCCCCAGCATTTT.

The chain uses TRBV2 and TRBJ1-6; TRBD1 agrees at 8 bases. The trim removed 6 bases at V and 9 bases at J, leaving 19 bases unmatched. The CDR3 loop spans 18 amino acids. In germline, CDR1 is SNHLY, CDR2 FYNNEI. The CDR3 spells CASRPIFLDRVDVSPLHF. The CDR3 DNA reads TGTGCCAGCAGGCCTATATTCTTGGACAGGGTTGATGTTTCACCCCTCCACTTT.

The rearrangement joins TRBV4-2 to TRBJ1-1, with D unresolved. Germline V gene sequence: CDR1 LGHNA, CDR2 YNFKEQ. CDR3 length: 16 amino acids. V was pared by 0 bases and J by 0 bases, with 11 bases between. The CDR3 here is CASSQDPTGLNTEAFF. DNA for the CDR3: TGTGCCAGCAGCCAAGATCCTACGGGGTTGAACACTGAAGCTTTCTTT.

CDR3 sequence reads: CASGGFNQPQHF. The CDR3 DNA is TGTGCCAGCGGGGGGTTTAATCAGCCCCAGCATTTT. The J gene is TRBJ1-5, the V gene TRBV7-2, with TRBD1 as a possible D gene (5 bases). The germline V gene has CDR1 SGHTA and CDR2 FQGNSA. V lost 8 bases to trimming and J lost 4 bases, with 9 bases between them. This CDR3 comprises 12 residues.

The chain employs TRBV18 and TRBJ1-5; 9 nucleotides match TRBD1. The junction had 3 bases not matched to a gene; V was cut back by 5 bases and J by 7 bases. Germline V gives CDR1 KGHSH, CDR2 LQKENI. The CDR3 extends over 13 amino acids. As DNA, the CDR3 is TGTGCCAGCTCATCGGGACAGGGCCAGCCCCAGCATTTT. It encodes CASSSGQGQPQHF.

The chain has TRBV27 and TRBJ1-1, with D possibly being TRBD1 (5 bases). Between the trimmed V and J ends, which lost 3 bases and 1 base, there was a span of 18 bases. Germline CDR1 and CDR2: MNHEY and SMNVEV (reference sequence). CDR3 length: 17 amino acids. The CDR3 coding sequence is TGTGCCAGCAGTTTTGATCAGGGCTCTGTCTCGAACACTGAAGCTTTCTTT. This translates into CASSFDQGSVSNTEAFF.

The chain links TRBV29-1 to TRBJ2-2; the D gene is possibly TRBD2 (6 bases). Germline CDR1 and CDR2: SQVTM and ANQGSEA. The V and J ends lost 2 bases and 5 bases respectively, with 6 bases between them. This CDR3 contains 12 residues. The CDR3 DNA follows: TGCAGCGTTGAACGGGGGACCGGGGAGCTGTTTTTT. Translation: CSVERGTGELFF.

The genes are TRBV5-1 and TRBJ2-2; 7 bases match TRBD2. The CDR3 consists of 15 residues. Trimming removed 0 bases from V and 3 bases from J; junction bases left unmatched: 2. Germline V gene lookup returns CDR1 SGHRS and CDR2 YFSETQ. Here the CDR3 reads CASSLGGGDTGELFF. The DNA for the CDR3 is TGCGCCAGCAGCTTGGGCGGGGGAGACACCGGGGAGCTGTTTTTT.